This TCR beta chain was identified during a study of T cell responses to AZD1222 COVID-19 vaccine. The assay was immunoSEQ multiplex PCR, and TCRdb's table has in-frame clones only and misses some. The sample holds some 130,000 clones, roughly 89% seen once. Trimming removed 5 bases from V and 1 base from J; junction bases left unmatched: 14. The CDR3 length is 18 residues. Germline loops: CDR1 SEHNR, CDR2 FQNEAQ (reference sequence). This sample comprised peripheral blood, obtained on day 0 of AZD1222 vaccination. This sequence originates from an adult in good health. The rearrangement uses TRBV7-9 and TRBJ1-3; 7 positions match TRBD1. CDR3 bases: TGTGCCAGCAGCCCGTCTGGAAAAGGGGGCGATTCTGGAAACACCATATATTTT. Amino acids: CASSPSGKGGDSGNTIYF.